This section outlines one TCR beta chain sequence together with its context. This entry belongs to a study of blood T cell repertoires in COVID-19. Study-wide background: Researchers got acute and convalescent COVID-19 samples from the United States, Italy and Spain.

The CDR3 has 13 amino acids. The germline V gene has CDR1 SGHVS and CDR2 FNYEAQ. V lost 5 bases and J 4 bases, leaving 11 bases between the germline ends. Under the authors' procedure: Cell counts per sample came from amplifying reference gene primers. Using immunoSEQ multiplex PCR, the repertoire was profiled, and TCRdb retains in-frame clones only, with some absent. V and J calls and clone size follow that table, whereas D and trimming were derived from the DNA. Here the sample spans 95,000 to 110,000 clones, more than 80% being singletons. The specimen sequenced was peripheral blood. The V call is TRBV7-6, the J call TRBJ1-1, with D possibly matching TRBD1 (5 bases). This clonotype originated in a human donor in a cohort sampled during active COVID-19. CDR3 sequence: CASSRGGSTEAFF. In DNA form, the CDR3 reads TGTGCCAGCAGCCGGGGGGGGTCCACTGAAGCTTTCTTT.